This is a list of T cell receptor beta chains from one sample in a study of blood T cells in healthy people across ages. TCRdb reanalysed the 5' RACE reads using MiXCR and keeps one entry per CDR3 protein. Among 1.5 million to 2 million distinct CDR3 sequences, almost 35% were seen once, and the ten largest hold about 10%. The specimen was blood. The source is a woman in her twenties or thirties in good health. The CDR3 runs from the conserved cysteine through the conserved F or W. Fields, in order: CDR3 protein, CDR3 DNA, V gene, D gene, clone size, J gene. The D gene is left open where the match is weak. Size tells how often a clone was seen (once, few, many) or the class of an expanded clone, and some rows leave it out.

CDR3 protein: CASSYSMTSGASSTDTQYF; CDR3 DNA: TGTGCCAGCAGTTACTCGATGACTAGCGGGGCATCAAGCACAGATACGCAGTATTTT; V gene: TRBV6-5; D gene: TRBD2; clone size: NA; J gene: TRBJ2-3
CDR3 protein: CSVLALAGDTQYF; CDR3 DNA: TGCAGCGTTCTGGCACTAGCGGGAGATACGCAGTATTTT; V gene: TRBV29-1; D gene: TRBD2; clone size: NA; J gene: TRBJ2-3
CDR3 protein: CAIRPGGTGELFF; CDR3 DNA: TGTGCCATCAGGCCAGGGGGGACCGGGGAGCTGTTTTTT; V gene: TRBV10-3; D gene: NA; clone size: NA; J gene: TRBJ2-2
CDR3 protein: CASSSSRDSLEAFF; CDR3 DNA: TGTGCCAGCAGCTCCTCCCGGGACAGCCTTGAAGCTTTCTTT; V gene: TRBV7-3; D gene: TRBD1; clone size: NA; J gene: TRBJ1-1
CDR3 protein: CASSLGGRRNEQYF; CDR3 DNA: TGTGCCAGCAGCTTAGGCGGGAGGCGGAACGAGCAGTACTTC; V gene: TRBV7-8; D gene: TRBD2; clone size: few; J gene: TRBJ2-7
CDR3 protein: CASSLSSGLGYEQFF; CDR3 DNA: TGCGCCAGCAGCTTGTCTAGCGGATTAGGGTATGAGCAGTTCTTC; V gene: TRBV5-1; D gene: TRBD2; clone size: few; J gene: TRBJ2-1
CDR3 protein: CAWSLSGLAGSEQFF; CDR3 DNA: TGTGCCTGGAGTCTTTCAGGGCTAGCGGGTAGCGAGCAGTTCTTC; V gene: TRBV30; D gene: TRBD2; clone size: NA; J gene: TRBJ2-1
CDR3 protein: CASRDRLYQETQYF; CDR3 DNA: TGTGCCAGCCGCGACAGATTGTACCAAGAGACCCAGTACTTC; V gene: TRBV6-5; D gene: NA; clone size: many; J gene: TRBJ2-5
CDR3 protein: CASSFLRGEQFF; CDR3 DNA: TGTGCCAGCAGTTTCCTTCGGGGTGAGCAGTTCTTC; V gene: TRBV27; D gene: NA; clone size: NA; J gene: TRBJ2-1
CDR3 protein: CASRADPYRSYEQYF; CDR3 DNA: TGCGCCAGCAGGGCAGACCCTTACAGATCTTACGAGCAGTACTTC; V gene: TRBV5-1; D gene: NA; clone size: NA; J gene: TRBJ2-7
CDR3 protein: CSVGRGEETQYF; CDR3 DNA: TGCAGCGTTGGCCGGGGCGAAGAGACCCAGTACTTC; V gene: TRBV29-1; D gene: NA; clone size: many; J gene: TRBJ2-5
CDR3 protein: CASSAGHRGFSEAFF; CDR3 DNA: TGCGCCAGCAGCGCGGGGCACCGAGGTTTTTCTGAAGCTTTCTTT; V gene: TRBV5-1; D gene: NA; clone size: NA; J gene: TRBJ1-1
CDR3 protein: CASSLKGYEQYF; CDR3 DNA: TGTGCCAGCAGTTTAAAGGGTTACGAGCAGTACTTC; V gene: TRBV28; D gene: NA; clone size: many; J gene: TRBJ2-7
CDR3 protein: CSASRTSLSTDAQYF; CDR3 DNA: TGCAGTGCCAGTCGGACTAGCCTAAGCACAGATGCGCAGTATTTT; V gene: TRBV20-1; D gene: TRBD2; clone size: NA; J gene: TRBJ2-3
CDR3 protein: CASIRAGELNEQFF; CDR3 DNA: TGCGCCAGCATTCGAGCGGGGGAGCTCAATGAGCAGTTCTTC; V gene: TRBV10-2; D gene: TRBD2; clone size: few; J gene: TRBJ2-1
CDR3 protein: CASQSRWSRKEKLFF; CDR3 DNA: TGTGCCAGCCAGTCCCGCTGGTCTCGTAAAGAAAAACTGTTTTTT; V gene: TRBV7-2; D gene: NA; clone size: NA; J gene: TRBJ1-4
CDR3 protein: CSVEDGGSGSDTQYF; CDR3 DNA: TGCAGCGTTGAGGATGGCGGGAGTGGTTCAGATACGCAGTATTTT; V gene: TRBV29-1; D gene: TRBD2; clone size: many; J gene: TRBJ2-3
CDR3 protein: CASSYGTSGVKGYNEQFF; CDR3 DNA: TGTGCCAGCAGCTACGGGACTAGCGGGGTGAAGGGGTACAATGAGCAGTTCTTC; V gene: TRBV7-9; D gene: TRBD2; clone size: few; J gene: TRBJ2-1
CDR3 protein: CASSVSPNSYNEQFF; CDR3 DNA: TGTGCCAGCAGCGTCAGTCCCAACTCCTACAATGAGCAGTTCTTC; V gene: TRBV9; D gene: NA; clone size: few; J gene: TRBJ2-1
CDR3 protein: CAWMWTGVHVEQYF; CDR3 DNA: TGTGCCTGGATGTGGACAGGGGTCCACGTCGAGCAGTACTTC; V gene: TRBV30; D gene: TRBD1; clone size: NA; J gene: TRBJ2-7
CDR3 protein: CASSFLASGQETQYF; CDR3 DNA: TGTGCCAGCAGTTTTCTGGCTAGCGGCCAAGAGACCCAGTACTTC; V gene: TRBV27; D gene: TRBD2; clone size: few; J gene: TRBJ2-5
CDR3 protein: CASGPLPSGSRTGELFF; CDR3 DNA: TGTGCCAGCGGCCCTCTACCCAGCGGGAGTCGCACCGGGGAGCTGTTTTTT; V gene: TRBV12-3/TRBV12-4; D gene: TRBD2; clone size: NA; J gene: TRBJ2-2
CDR3 protein: CSARDYRKTGQQPQHF; CDR3 DNA: TGCAGTGCTAGAGATTACAGGAAGACAGGCCAACAGCCCCAGCATTTT; V gene: TRBV20-1; D gene: NA; clone size: few; J gene: TRBJ1-5
CDR3 protein: CASSETPFYGYTF; CDR3 DNA: TGTGCCAGCAGTGAAACACCTTTCTATGGCTACACCTTC; V gene: TRBV6-1; D gene: NA; clone size: once; J gene: TRBJ1-2
CDR3 protein: CASSRTSGQGGYEQFF; CDR3 DNA: TGTGCCAGCAGCCGAACAAGCGGCCAGGGCGGCTATGAGCAGTTCTTC; V gene: TRBV7-2; D gene: NA; clone size: NA; J gene: TRBJ2-1
CDR3 protein: CASSERRRTRSPLHF; CDR3 DNA: TGTGCCAGCAGTGAAAGGAGGAGGACACGCTCACCCCTCCACTTT; V gene: TRBV6-1; D gene: NA; clone size: NA; J gene: TRBJ1-6
CDR3 protein: CASSRIPPGGSTEAFF; CDR3 DNA: TGTGCCAGCAGTCGCATCCCCCCAGGAGGAAGCACTGAAGCTTTCTTT; V gene: TRBV6-5; D gene: NA; clone size: NA; J gene: TRBJ1-1
CDR3 protein: CSAQGTSVPYEQYF; CDR3 DNA: TGCAGTGCTCAAGGAACTAGCGTTCCCTACGAGCAGTACTTC; V gene: TRBV20-1; D gene: TRBD2; clone size: NA; J gene: TRBJ2-7